These 13 T cell receptor beta chains were sequenced from one sample in a study of beta chain features in type 1 diabetes. Study-level findings and limits: Across all four CD4+ subsets, people with type 1 diabetes showed modestly shorter TCRB CDR3s.

Expressed TCRB transcripts were sequenced because the entire RNA isolate underwent reverse transcription. Clones were read by immunoSEQ multiplex PCR, and TCRdb kept only the in-frame ones, dropping some. The sample has about 650,000 clones; roughly 12% are singletons. Their antigens are not known. The sample taken for sequencing was naive CD4+ T cells from blood. All receptors come from a young man with type 1 diabetes.

The rearrangement links TRBV27 to TRBJ2-7; 8 bases are a match to TRBD2. The CDR3 consists of 12 residues. V shed 5 bases and J 5 bases; nucleotides not matched to a gene: 2. CDR1 MNHEY and CDR2 SMNVEV come from the germline V gene (reference sequence). Written as DNA, the CDR3 is TGTGCCAGCAGTAAACTAGCGGACGAGCAGTACTTC. The encoded protein is CASSKLADEQYF.

The chain links TRBV27 to TRBJ2-3; a weak D match, TRBD1 (6 bases). The V end was cut by 4 bases, the J end by 9 bases, with 11 bases between. This CDR3 contains 12 residues. Germline V lookup: CDR1 MNHEY, CDR2 SMNVEV (reference sequence). CDR3 coding DNA: TGTGCCAGCAGTTCCTCAGGGGAAACGCAGTATTTT. Protein: CASSSSGETQYF.

The V gene is TRBV28, the J gene TRBJ2-3; possibly TRBD1 or TRBD2 for D (5 bases each). Trimming stripped 6 bases from V and 4 bases from J, with 11 bases between. The germline gives CDR1 MDHEN, CDR2 SYDVKM. This CDR3 comprises 13 residues. The CDR3 is CASRGPRADTQYF. The CDR3 region has the DNA TGTGCCAGCAGGGGGCCGCGGGCAGATACGCAGTATTTT.

This clone was detected only a few times. V usage is TRBV10-3 and J usage is TRBJ2-2; D possibly matches TRBD1 or TRBD2 (5 bases each). CDR3 length: 13 residues. Germline V gene sequence: CDR1 ENHRY, CDR2 SYGVKD. V was clipped by 7 bases and J by 3 bases, with 9 bases between them. The CDR3 nucleotides are TGTGCCATCATAAGAGGGGACACCGGGGAGCTGTTTTTT. Amino acid sequence: CAIIRGDTGELFF.

This clone appeared a few times. The genes are TRBV5-4 and TRBJ2-7; weak D call: TRBD1 (6 bases). Deletions cut 7 bases from V and 7 bases from J, with 15 bases between. Germline CDR1 is SGHNT and CDR2 is YYREEE (reference sequence). The CDR3 length is 12 residues. The CDR3 DNA reads TGTGCCAGCGGACTTTACAGGGCGGAGCAGTACTTC. Translating it yields CASGLYRAEQYF. The full variable domain, its missing parts supplied by reference TRBV5-4 and TRBJ2-7, is ETGVTQSPTHLIKTRGQQVTLRCSSQSGHNTVSWYQQALGQGPQFIFQYYREEENGRGNFPPRFSGLQFPNYSSELNVNALELDDSALYLCASGLYRAEQYFGPGTRLTVT.

As concerns this clone: Other nucleotide sequences from this sample produce the same CDR3. This rearrangement joins TRBV18 to TRBJ2-5, with D uncertain. Germline V gene sequence: CDR1 KGHSH, CDR2 LQKENI. The CDR3 is made up of 11 amino acids. V lost 3 bases to trimming and J lost 5 bases, with 4 bases between them. The CDR3 bases are TGTGCCAGCTCACCGGAGGAGACCCAGTACTTC. Its translation: CASSPEETQYF.

This clone was observed a few times. This chain connects TRBV25-1 to TRBJ2-2; D is uncertain. Per the germline V gene, CDR1 is MGHDK and CDR2 is SYGVNS. Trimming pared 8 bases from V and 4 bases from J, leaving 11 bases between. This CDR3 contains 13 residues. The CDR3 region is CASSRSFTGELFF. Here the CDR3 DNA reads TGTGCCAGCTCCCGAAGCTTCACCGGGGAGCTGTTTTTT.

This chain connects TRBV28 to TRBJ2-7; TRBD2 agrees at 8 bases. The CDR3 loop spans 15 amino acids. Germline CDR1 reads MDHEN; CDR2 reads SYDVKM. With V trimmed by 5 bases and J by 2 bases, 8 bases remained unmatched. In DNA, the CDR3 is TGTGCCAGCAGTACCGCTGCGGGGGGAGCCTACGAGCAGTACTTC. Protein sequence: CASSTAAGGAYEQYF.

This clone has more than one count but fewer than ten. This chain links TRBV9 with TRBJ2-5; D is ambiguous. Per the germline V gene, CDR1 is SGDLS and CDR2 is YYNGEE. V was cut by 2 bases and J by 1 base, with 9 bases left in between. CDR3 length: 14 residues. In DNA, the CDR3 is TGTGCCAGCAGCGTCCGGAACTCCCAAGAGACCCAGTACTTC. Its protein product is CASSVRNSQETQYF. The full variable domain, in which reference TRBV9 and TRBJ2-5 provide the parts outside the CDR3, is DSGVTQTPKHLITATGQRVTLRCSPRSGDLSVYWYQQSLDQGLQFLIQYYNGEERAKGNILERFSAQQFPDLHSELNLSSLELGDSALYFCASSVRNSQETQYFGPGTRLLVL.

V is TRBV19 and J is TRBJ1-1, with 8 bases aligning to TRBD1. Germline V lookup: CDR1 LNHDA, CDR2 SQIVND (reference sequence). Trimming took 3 bases from V and 0 from J; bases not matched to a gene: 9. The CDR3 is made up of 17 amino acids. CDR3: CASSMSRDRNLNTEAFF. CDR3 DNA: TGTGCCAGTAGTATGTCCCGGGACAGGAACTTGAACACTGAAGCTTTCTTT.

This clone has a handful of counts. This chain links TRBV20-1 with TRBJ1-3; D is uncertain. Trimming took off 5 bases at V and 7 bases at J, with 9 bases between the two ends. This CDR3 region has 11 residues. The germline V gene has CDR1 DFQATT and CDR2 SNEGSKA (reference sequence). The CDR3 spells CSARGVNTIYF. CDR3 DNA sequence: TGCAGTGCTCGAGGAGTGAACACCATATATTTT.

This clone was seen a handful of times. V is TRBV13 and J is TRBJ2-3; 7 nucleotides match TRBD1. The CDR3 spans 15 residues. The germline gives CDR1 PRHDT, CDR2 FYEKMQ (reference sequence). The junction had 9 bases not matched to a gene; V was cut back by 7 bases and J by 2 bases. The CDR3 sequence is CASMEKRGPTDTQYF. The CDR3 DNA reads TGTGCCAGCATGGAAAAGAGGGGGCCCACAGATACGCAGTATTTT.

This clone turned up a few times. The gene calls are TRBV2 and TRBJ1-5, with D unresolved. Trimming shortened V by 5 bases and J by 4 bases, and 12 bases separated the two germline ends. The CDR3 loop spans 14 amino acids. CDR1 is SNHLY, CDR2 FYNNEI, per germline. This chain's CDR3 is CASSSTQKNQPQHF. As DNA, the CDR3 is TGTGCCAGCAGTTCAACACAGAAGAATCAGCCCCAGCATTTT. Using reference TRBV2 and TRBJ1-5 for the parts outside the CDR3, the full variable domain is EPEVTQTPSHQVTQMGQEVILRCVPISNHLYFYWYRQILGQKVEFLVSFYNNEISEKSEIFDDQFSVERPDGSNFTLKIRSTKLEDSAMYFCASSSTQKNQPQHFGDGTRLSIL.